This T cell receptor beta chain was identified during a study of T cells in Graves' hyperthyroidism and ophthalmopathy. This clonotype was seen ten or more times. A Clinical Activity Score of at least 3, a NOSPECS grade of at least 4 and a duration under 3 months were recorded in the ophthalmopathy patients. Exclusions: uncontrolled infection, other autoimmune disease, pregnancy, lactation. CDR1 is MNHNS, CDR2 SASEGT, per germline. The CDR3 spans 15 residues. Trimming took off 5 bases at V and 0 bases at J, with 11 bases between the two ends. Amplified TCR beta CDR3 regions derived from RNA transcripts. HTBI primers were employed in a first-round RT-PCR of the TCR CDR3. TCRdb reprocessed the multiplex PCR reads via MiXCR and lists one record per CDR3 protein. The table includes a few hundred thousand distinct CDR3 sequences, roughly 16% detected once.

This TCR derives from a woman aged 25 to 39 with Graves' ophthalmopathy. Sequencing input: blood. This rearrangement joins TRBV6-1 to TRBJ1-3; possible D gene TRBD1, 5 bases. The chain's CDR3 is CASSLQAHSGNTIYF. The CDR3 coding sequence is TGTGCCAGCAGTTTACAGGCCCACTCTGGAAACACCATATATTTT.